Given below is one T cell receptor beta chain in context. Its matching antigen is unknown. The primer mix had 60 Vbeta and 13 Jbeta primers. Sequencing was performed with immunoSEQ multiplex PCR; in TCRdb, only in-frame clones are kept and a portion is missing. The sample has 95,000 to 100,000 clones, around a tenth seen once. The data derive from a study of cytomegalovirus exposure and HLA in healthy donors. Whole-study findings and limits: Within an earlier analysis, most TCR beta V segments proved productive either about 87% or about 30% of the time. HLA alleles were associated with fewer than 20,000 TCR beta sequences in a later analysis at 0.05 false discovery rate. The authors later linked a missense DCLRE1C variant to TCR beta V- and J-gene trimming. The authors later found HLA-associated TCR beta chains more clonally expanded than equally common others.

The sequence was obtained from a man aged 50 to 59 in good health and CMV-seropositive. The sequenced sample was PBMCs.

DNA for the CDR3: TGTGCCAGCAGCGCGCCCGCGACAGGGAAAAATGAGCAGTTCTTC. It is translated as CASSAPATGKNEQFF. V usage is TRBV9 and J usage is TRBJ2-1, with 7 bases lining up with TRBD1. The length of the CDR3 is 15 residues. Germline V gene sequence: CDR1 SGDLS, CDR2 YYNGEE. With 3 bases clipped from V and 7 bases from J, the junction kept 10 bases outside the gene matches.